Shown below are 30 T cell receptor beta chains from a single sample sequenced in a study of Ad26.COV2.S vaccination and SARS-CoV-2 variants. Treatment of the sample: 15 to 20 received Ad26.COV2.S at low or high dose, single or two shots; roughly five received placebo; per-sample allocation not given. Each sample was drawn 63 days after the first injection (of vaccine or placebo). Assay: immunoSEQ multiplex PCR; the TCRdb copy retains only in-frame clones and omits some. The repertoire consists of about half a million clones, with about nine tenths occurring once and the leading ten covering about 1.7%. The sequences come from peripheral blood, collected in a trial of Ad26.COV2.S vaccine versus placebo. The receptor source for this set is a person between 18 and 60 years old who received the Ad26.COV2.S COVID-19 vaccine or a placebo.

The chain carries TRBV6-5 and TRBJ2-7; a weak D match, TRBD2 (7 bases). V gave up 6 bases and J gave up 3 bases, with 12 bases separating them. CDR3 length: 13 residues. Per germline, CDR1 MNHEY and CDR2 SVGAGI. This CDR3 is CASRKGGVYEQYF. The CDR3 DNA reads TGTGCCAGCAGGAAAGGGGGGGTCTACGAGCAGTACTTC.

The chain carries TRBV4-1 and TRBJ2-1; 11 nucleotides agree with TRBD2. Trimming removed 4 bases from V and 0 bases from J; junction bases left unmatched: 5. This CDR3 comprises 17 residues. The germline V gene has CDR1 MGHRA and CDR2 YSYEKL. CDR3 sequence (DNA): TGCGCCAGCAGCCGACTAGCGGGGAAGAGCTCCTACAATGAGCAGTTCTTC. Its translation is CASSRLAGKSSYNEQFF.

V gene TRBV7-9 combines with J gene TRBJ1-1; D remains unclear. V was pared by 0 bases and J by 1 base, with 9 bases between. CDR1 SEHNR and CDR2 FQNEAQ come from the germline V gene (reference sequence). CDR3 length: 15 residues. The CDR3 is CASSLARVRNTEAFF. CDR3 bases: TGTGCCAGCAGCTTAGCTAGGGTTAGGAACACTGAAGCTTTCTTT.

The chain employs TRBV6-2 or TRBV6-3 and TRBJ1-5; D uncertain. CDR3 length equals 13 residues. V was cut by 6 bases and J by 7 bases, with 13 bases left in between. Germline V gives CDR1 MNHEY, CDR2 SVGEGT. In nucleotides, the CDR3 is TGTGCCAGCAGCAATGACGGATGGCAGCCCCAGCATTTT. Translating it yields CASSNDGWQPQHF.

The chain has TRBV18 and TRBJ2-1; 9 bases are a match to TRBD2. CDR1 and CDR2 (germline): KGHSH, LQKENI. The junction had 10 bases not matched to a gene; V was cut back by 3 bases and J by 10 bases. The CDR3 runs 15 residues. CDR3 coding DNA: TGTGCCAGCTCACCGGTGATAATAGCGGGAGACGAGCAGTTCTTC. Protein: CASSPVIIAGDEQFF.

The DNA of the CDR3 is TGTGCCAGCAGCTGGGTCACCGGGGAGCTGTTTTTT. Translated, it gives CASSWVTGELFF. J is TRBJ2-2 and V is TRBV7-2; no clear D gene. V was trimmed by 4 bases and J by 4 bases, leaving 4 bases between them. The germline CDR1 and CDR2 sequences are SGHTA and FQGNSA. This CDR3 has 12 amino acids.

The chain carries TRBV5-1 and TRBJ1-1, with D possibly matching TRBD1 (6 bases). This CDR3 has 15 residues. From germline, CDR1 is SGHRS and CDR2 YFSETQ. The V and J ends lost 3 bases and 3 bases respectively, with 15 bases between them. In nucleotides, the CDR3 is TGCGCCAGCAGCTGGGGCGGGGGCTCGGACACTGAAGCTTTCTTT. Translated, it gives CASSWGGGSDTEAFF.

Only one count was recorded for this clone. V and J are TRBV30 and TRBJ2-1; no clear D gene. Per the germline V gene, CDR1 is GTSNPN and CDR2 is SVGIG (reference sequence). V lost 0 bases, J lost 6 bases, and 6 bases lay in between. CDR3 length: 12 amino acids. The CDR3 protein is CAWSVIVNEQFF. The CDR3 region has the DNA TGTGCCTGGAGTGTAATCGTCAATGAGCAGTTCTTC.

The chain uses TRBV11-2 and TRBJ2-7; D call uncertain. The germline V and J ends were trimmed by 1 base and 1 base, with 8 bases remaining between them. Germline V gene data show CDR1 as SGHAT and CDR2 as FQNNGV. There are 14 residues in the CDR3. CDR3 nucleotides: TGTGCCAGCAGCTTAGTTTCCGGATCCTACGAGCAGTACTTC. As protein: CASSLVSGSYEQYF.

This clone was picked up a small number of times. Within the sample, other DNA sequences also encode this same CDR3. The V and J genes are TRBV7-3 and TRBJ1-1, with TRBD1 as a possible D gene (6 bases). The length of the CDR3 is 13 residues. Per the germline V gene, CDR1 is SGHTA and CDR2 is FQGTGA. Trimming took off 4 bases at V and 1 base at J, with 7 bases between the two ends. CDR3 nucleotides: TGTGCCAGCAGCTCACAGGGGAACACTGAAGCTTTCTTT. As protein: CASSSQGNTEAFF.

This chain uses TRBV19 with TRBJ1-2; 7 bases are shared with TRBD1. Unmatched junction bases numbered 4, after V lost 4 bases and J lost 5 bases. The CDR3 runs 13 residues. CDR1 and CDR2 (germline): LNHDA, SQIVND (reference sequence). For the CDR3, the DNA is TGTGCCAGTAGTACGGACAGGAGGTATGGCTACACCTTC. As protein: CASSTDRRYGYTF.

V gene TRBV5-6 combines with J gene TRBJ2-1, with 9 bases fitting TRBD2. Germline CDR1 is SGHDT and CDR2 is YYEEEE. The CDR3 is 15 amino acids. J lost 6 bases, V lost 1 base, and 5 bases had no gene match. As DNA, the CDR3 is TGTGCCAGCAGCTTGAGCGGGGGGTACCTCAATGAGCAGTTCTTC. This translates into CASSLSGGYLNEQFF. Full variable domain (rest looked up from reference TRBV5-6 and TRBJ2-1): DAGVTQSPTHLIKTRGQQVTLRCSPKSGHDTVSWYQQALGQGPQFIFQYYEEEERQRGNFPDRFSGHQFPNYSSELNVNALLLGDSALYLCASSLSGGYLNEQFFGPGTRLTVL.

In nucleotides, the CDR3 is TGTGCCAGCAGCTTAGACGGGGTTCCGCATCAGCCCCAGCATTTT. It encodes CASSLDGVPHQPQHF. This chain links TRBV7-2 with TRBJ1-5, with D uncertain. V shed 1 base and J shed 5 bases, with 12 bases lying between them. Germline V gene data show CDR1 as SGHTA and CDR2 as FQGNSA. The length of the CDR3 is 15 residues. The variable domain in full, completed from reference TRBV7-2 and TRBJ1-5, reads GAGVSQSPSNKVTEKGKDVELRCDPISGHTALYWYRQSLGQGLEFLIYFQGNSAPDKSGLPSDRFSAERTGGSVSTLTIQRTQQEDSAVYLCASSLDGVPHQPQHFGDGTRLSIL.

CDR3 bases: TGTGCCAGCAGCTTAGCGGGAGCACGGAGCTCCTACAATGAGCAGTTCTTC. Protein product: CASSLAGARSSYNEQFF. The chain recombines TRBV7-3 with TRBJ2-1; 7 nucleotides align to TRBD2. The CDR3 totals 17 residues. The junction had 7 bases not matched to a gene; V was cut back by 2 bases and J by 0 bases. In germline, CDR1 is SGHTA, CDR2 FQGTGA.

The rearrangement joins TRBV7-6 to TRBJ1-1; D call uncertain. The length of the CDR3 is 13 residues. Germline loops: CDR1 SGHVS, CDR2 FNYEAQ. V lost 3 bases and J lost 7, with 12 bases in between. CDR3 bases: TGTGCCAGCAGCTTGGGAGAAGGCTTTGAAGCTTTCTTT. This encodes CASSLGEGFEAFF.

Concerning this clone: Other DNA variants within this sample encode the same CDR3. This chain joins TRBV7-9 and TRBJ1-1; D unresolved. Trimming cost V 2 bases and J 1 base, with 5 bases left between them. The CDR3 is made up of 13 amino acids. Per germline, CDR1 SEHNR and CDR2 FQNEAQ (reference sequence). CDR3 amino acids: CASSLTGNTEAFF. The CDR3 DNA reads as TGTGCCAGCAGCTTAACTGGGAACACTGAAGCTTTCTTT.

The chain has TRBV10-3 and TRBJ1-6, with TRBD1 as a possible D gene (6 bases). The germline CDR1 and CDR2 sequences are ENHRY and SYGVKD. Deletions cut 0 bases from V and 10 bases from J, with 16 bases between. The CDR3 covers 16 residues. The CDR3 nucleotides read TGTGCCATCAGTGAGTCGAACAGGGCTCGGTGGTCACCCCTCCACTTT. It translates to CAISESNRARWSPLHF.

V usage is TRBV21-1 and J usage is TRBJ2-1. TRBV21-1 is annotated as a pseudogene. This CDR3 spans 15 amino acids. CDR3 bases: TGTGCCAGCAGCAAACGGCTTCCCTGGGATAATGAGCAGTTCTTC. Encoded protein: CASSKRLPWDNEQFF.

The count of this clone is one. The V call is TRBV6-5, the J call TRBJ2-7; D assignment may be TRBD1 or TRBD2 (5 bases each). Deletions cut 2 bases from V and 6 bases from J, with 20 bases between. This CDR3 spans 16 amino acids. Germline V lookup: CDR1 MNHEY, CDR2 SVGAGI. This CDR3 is CASSYAPGTASSEQYF. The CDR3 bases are TGTGCCAGCAGTTACGCCCCCGGGACCGCCTCATCCGAGCAGTACTTC.

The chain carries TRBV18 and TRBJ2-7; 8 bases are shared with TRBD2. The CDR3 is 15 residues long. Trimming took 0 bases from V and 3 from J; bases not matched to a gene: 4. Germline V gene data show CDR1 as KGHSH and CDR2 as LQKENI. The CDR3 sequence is CASSPPAGGSYEQYF. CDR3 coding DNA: TGTGCCAGCTCACCACCGGCGGGAGGAAGCTACGAGCAGTACTTC.

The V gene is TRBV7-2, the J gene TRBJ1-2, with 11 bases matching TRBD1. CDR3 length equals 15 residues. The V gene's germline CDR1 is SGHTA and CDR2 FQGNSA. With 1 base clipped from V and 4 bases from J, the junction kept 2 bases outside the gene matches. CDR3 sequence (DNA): TGTGCCAGCAGCTTAGGGGACAGGGGGTCCTATGGCTACACCTTC. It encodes CASSLGDRGSYGYTF. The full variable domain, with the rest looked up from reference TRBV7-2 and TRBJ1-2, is GAGVSQSPSNKVTEKGKDVELRCDPISGHTALYWYRQSLGQGLEFLIYFQGNSAPDKSGLPSDRFSAERTGGSVSTLTIQRTQQEDSAVYLCASSLGDRGSYGYTFGSGTRLTVV.

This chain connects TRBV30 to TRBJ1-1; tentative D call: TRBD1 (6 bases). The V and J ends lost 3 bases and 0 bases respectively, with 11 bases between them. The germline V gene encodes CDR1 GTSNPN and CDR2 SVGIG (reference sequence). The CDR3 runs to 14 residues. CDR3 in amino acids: CAWRQGLVNTEAFF. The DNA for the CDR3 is TGTGCCTGGAGACAGGGCCTGGTGAACACTGAAGCTTTCTTT.

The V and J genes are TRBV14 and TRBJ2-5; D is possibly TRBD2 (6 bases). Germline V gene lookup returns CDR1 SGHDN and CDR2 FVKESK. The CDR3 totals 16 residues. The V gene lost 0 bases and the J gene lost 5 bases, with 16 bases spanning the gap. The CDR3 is CASSQDRVQGGETQYF. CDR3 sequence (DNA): TGTGCCAGCAGCCAAGATCGCGTGCAAGGAGGGGAGACCCAGTACTTC.

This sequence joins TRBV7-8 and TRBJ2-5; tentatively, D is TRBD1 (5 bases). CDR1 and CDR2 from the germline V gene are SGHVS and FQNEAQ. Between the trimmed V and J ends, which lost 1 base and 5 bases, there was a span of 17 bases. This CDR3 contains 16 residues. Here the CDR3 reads CASSLGAQVRTETQYF. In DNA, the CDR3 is TGTGCCAGCAGCTTAGGGGCACAGGTTCGTACGGAGACCCAGTACTTC.

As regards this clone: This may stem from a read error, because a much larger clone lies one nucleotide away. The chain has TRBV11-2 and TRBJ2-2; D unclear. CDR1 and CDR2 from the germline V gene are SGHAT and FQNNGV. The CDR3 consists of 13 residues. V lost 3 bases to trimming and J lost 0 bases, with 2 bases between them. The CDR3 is CASSFSNTGELFF. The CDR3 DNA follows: TGTGCCAGCAGCTTTTCGAACACCGGGGAGCTGTTTTTT. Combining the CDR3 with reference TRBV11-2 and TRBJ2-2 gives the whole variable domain EAGVAQSPRYKIIEKRQSVAFWCNPISGHATLYWYQQILGQGPKLLIQFQNNGVVDDSQLPKDRFSAERLKGVDSTLKIQPAKLEDSAVYLCASSFSNTGELFFGEGSRLTVL.

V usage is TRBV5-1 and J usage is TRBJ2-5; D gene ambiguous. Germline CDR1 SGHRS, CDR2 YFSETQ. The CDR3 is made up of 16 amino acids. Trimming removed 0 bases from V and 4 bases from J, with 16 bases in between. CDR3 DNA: TGCGCCAGCAGCTTGGGCGGCCGGGTAAGACGAGAGACCCAGTACTTC. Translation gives CASSLGGRVRRETQYF.

The CDR3 DNA reads TGTGCCAGCAGAGAGGACAGGGGTGGCAACATTCAGTACTTC. Encoded protein: CASREDRGGNIQYF. The gene calls are TRBV6-5 and TRBJ2-4; 9 positions agree with TRBD1. Germline assignment: CDR1 MNHEY and CDR2 SVGAGI. CDR3 length equals 14 residues. V lost 6 bases, J lost 7 bases, and 7 bases stayed unmatched.

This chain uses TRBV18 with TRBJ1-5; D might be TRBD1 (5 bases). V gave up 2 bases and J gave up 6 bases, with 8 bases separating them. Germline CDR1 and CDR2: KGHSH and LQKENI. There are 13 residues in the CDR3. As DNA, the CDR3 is TGTGCCAGCTCACCAGGGGCGGCTCAGCCCCAGCATTTT. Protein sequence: CASSPGAAQPQHF.

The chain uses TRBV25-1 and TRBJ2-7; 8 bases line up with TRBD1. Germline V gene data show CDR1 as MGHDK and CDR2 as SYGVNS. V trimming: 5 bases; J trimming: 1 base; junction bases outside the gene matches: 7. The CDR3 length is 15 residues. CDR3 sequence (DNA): TGTGCCAGCAGTAACAGGGGGATCGGTTCCTACGAGCAGTACTTC. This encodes CASSNRGIGSYEQYF.

CDR3 sequence: CASKGAGTAQPQHF. The CDR3 DNA follows: TGTGCCAGCAAGGGGGCAGGGACAGCACAGCCCCAGCATTTT. V usage is TRBV5-8 and J usage is TRBJ1-5; TRBD1 matches 7 bases. The CDR3 runs to 14 residues. Germline CDR1 is SGHTS and CDR2 is YDEGEE. With 6 bases clipped from V and 7 bases from J, the junction kept 10 bases outside the gene matches.